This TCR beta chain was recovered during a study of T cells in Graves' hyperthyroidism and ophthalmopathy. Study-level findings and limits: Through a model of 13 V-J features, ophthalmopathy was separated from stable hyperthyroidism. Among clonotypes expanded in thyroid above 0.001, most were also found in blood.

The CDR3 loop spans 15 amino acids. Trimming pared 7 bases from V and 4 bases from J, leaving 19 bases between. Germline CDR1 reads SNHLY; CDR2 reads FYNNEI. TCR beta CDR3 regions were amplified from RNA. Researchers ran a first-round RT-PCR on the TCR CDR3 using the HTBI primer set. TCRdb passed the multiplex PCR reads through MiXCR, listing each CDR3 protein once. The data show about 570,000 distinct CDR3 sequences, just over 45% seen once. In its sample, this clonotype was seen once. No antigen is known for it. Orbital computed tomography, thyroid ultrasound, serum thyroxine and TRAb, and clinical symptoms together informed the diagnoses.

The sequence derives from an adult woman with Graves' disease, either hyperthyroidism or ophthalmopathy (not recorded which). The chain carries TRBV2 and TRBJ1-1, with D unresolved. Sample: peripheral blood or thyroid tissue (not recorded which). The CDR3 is CASIWTSGSSTEAFF. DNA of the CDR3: TGTGCCAGCATCTGGACTAGCGGGAGCTCCACTGAAGCTTTCTTT.